A selection of T cell receptor beta chains follows, all from one sample in a study of blood T cell repertoires in COVID-19. Sequencing was performed with immunoSEQ multiplex PCR; in TCRdb, only in-frame clones are kept and a portion is missing. The sample holds about 190,000 clones; 70% to 90% are singletons and the top ten take around 4.8%. The material sequenced was peripheral blood. The receptor source for this set is a human donor in a cohort sampled during active COVID-19. Both conserved end residues are part of each CDR3. D genes are given only for firm matches. Not every row has a clone size; where given, it reads once, few, many or a size class.

TRBV19,TRBJ2-7,-,TRBD2,TGTGCCAGTAGTACCTATAGCGGGAGTAGTCCCTACGAGCAGTACTTC,CASSTYSGSSPYEQYF
TRBV5-1,TRBJ2-7,-,TRBD2,TGCGCCAGCAGCTTGGGGGCGGGAGCGAAATCCTACGAGCAGTACTTC,CASSLGAGAKSYEQYF
TRBV28,TRBJ1-5,-,-,TGTGCCAGCAGTCCCCCCCAGGGCCATCAGCCCCAGCATTTT,CASSPPQGHQPQHF
TRBV2,TRBJ2-2,-,-,TGTGCCAGCAGTGATCAGTCCACCGGGGAGCTGTTTTTT,CASSDQSTGELFF
TRBV28,TRBJ2-7,-,TRBD1,TGTGCCAGCAGACTGGGACAGGGATTCTACGAGCAGTACTTC,CASRLGQGFYEQYF
TRBV30,TRBJ2-1,-,TRBD1,TGTGCCTGGAGTGAAGGGACAGGGGTCCATGAGCAGTTCTTC,CAWSEGTGVHEQFF
TRBV18,TRBJ1-2,-,-,TGTGCCAGCTCACCAGGCGGGGCGCAGTATGGCTACACCTTC,CASSPGGAQYGYTF
TRBV6-5,TRBJ1-4,-,-,TGTGCCAGCAGTTCCCTCTCAGGGAAACTGTTTTTT,CASSSLSGKLFF
TRBV6-5,TRBJ1-1,once,-,TGTGCCACCAAAGGAGGGACTGAAGCTTTCTTT,CATKGGTEAFF
TRBV5-1,TRBJ2-3,few,TRBD2,TGCGCCAGCAGCTCCGAGACTAGCGGGAAGGGAGATACGCAGTATTTT,CASSSETSGKGDTQYF
TRBV19,TRBJ1-5,-,TRBD1,TGTGCCAGTACCACGACAGGGGCTAATCAGCCCCAGCATTTT,CASTTTGANQPQHF
TRBV7-2,TRBJ2-7,-,TRBD2,TGTGCCAGCAGCTTAGGGACTAGCTCCGGGAACGAGCAGTACTTC,CASSLGTSSGNEQYF
TRBV30,TRBJ1-2,-,-,TGTGCCTGGACTCTAGACGCATCGCCATCCCATGGCTACACCTTC,CAWTLDASPSHGYTF
TRBV5-1,TRBJ2-3,-,TRBD2,TGCGCCAGCAGCGCGGATTCTGGGCGGGGGAGGACAGATACGCAGTATTTT,CASSADSGRGRTDTQYF
TRBV30,TRBJ2-2,once,-,TGTGCCTGGGGCGGACAGTCCACCGGGGAGCTGTTTTTT,CAWGGQSTGELFF
TRBV19,TRBJ2-4,-,-,TGTGCCAGTAGGGCACAGGGAAGCGTAAACATTCAGTACTTC,CASRAQGSVNIQYF
TRBV20-1,TRBJ2-7,-,-,TGCAGTGCTAAGACTGAGTACGAGCAGTACTTC,CSAKTEYEQYF
TRBV14,TRBJ2-5,few,TRBD2,TGTGCCAGCAGCCCCGGGGGGGTAGCTCGAGAGACCCAGTACTTC,CASSPGGVARETQYF
TRBV7-2,TRBJ2-1,-,TRBD2,TGTGCCAGCAGCCTGGGACTAGCGGGGGGCAATGAGCAGTTCTTC,CASSLGLAGGNEQFF
TRBV18,TRBJ2-7,-,-,TGTGCCAGCTCACCAGGACAGACCTACGAGCAGTACTTC,CASSPGQTYEQYF
TRBV5-1,TRBJ2-3,-,-,TGCGCCAGCAGCTTGACGGGAGCCCACACAGATACGCAGTATTTT,CASSLTGAHTDTQYF
TRBV6-2/TRBV6-3,TRBJ1-2,-,-,TGTGCCAGCAGTTACGGGAGTCACGATGTAATCTATGGCTACACCTTC,CASSYGSHDVIYGYTF
TRBV19,TRBJ2-7,-,TRBD1,TGTGCCAGTAGTATAGTCGGGACAGGAGGTGTGCAGTACTTC,CASSIVGTGGVQYF
TRBV5-1,TRBJ2-1,-,-,TGCGCCAGCAGCTTGGTAGGCGGGGTGGCATACAATGAGCAGTTCTTC,CASSLVGGVAYNEQFF
TRBV4-1,TRBJ2-3,-,-,TGCGCCAGCAGCCAAGGGCTAGCGACGGGTTATACGCAGTATTTT,CASSQGLATGYTQYF
TRBV14,TRBJ1-4,-,-,TGTGCCAGCAGCCAAGACAGGGGCGGTTCAATTACTAATGAAAAACTGTTTTTT,CASSQDRGGSITNEKLFF
TRBV24-1,TRBJ2-5,once,-,TGTGCCACCAGTGATGACAAGTTTCACGAGACCCAGTACTTC,CATSDDKFHETQYF
TRBV2,TRBJ2-3,-,TRBD2,TGTGCCAGCAATCGAGCGGGAGAGGCAGATACGCAGTATTTT,CASNRAGEADTQYF
TRBV7-9,TRBJ2-7,-,-,TGTGCCAGCAGCTTAGTGCGGGGGCCCCTCTACGAGCAGTACTTC,CASSLVRGPLYEQYF
TRBV27,TRBJ1-2,-,-,TGTGCCAGCAGTCTAAAAGGACAGACCTCCTATGGCTACACCTTC,CASSLKGQTSYGYTF
TRBV9,TRBJ1-2,-,-,TGTGCCAGCAGCGTAGCGGACAGTCAGATGGGCTACACCTTC,CASSVADSQMGYTF